A single sample is the source of the 16 T cell receptor beta chains below, sequenced in a study of human T cells and chemical hapten exposure. Each CDR3 protein is one row after TCRdb ran MiXCR on the RACE reads. The data hold 150,000 to 200,000 distinct CDR3 sequences, with just under 30% observed a single time. Time point: pre-sensitization, week 0. Treatment in this sample: therapeutic diphenylcyclopropenone sensitization with weekly scalp DPC. This material consisted of whole blood, taken in connection with sensitization to the hapten diphenylcyclopropenone (DPC). The receptors come from a woman aged 25 to 39 with alopecia areata. Some clones in this sample may be carry-over from other donors' samples.

The gene calls are TRBV12-3 or TRBV12-4 and TRBJ2-5; D remains unclear. V dropped 8 bases and J dropped 5 bases, with 9 bases sitting between them. This CDR3 spans 11 amino acids. The DNA for the CDR3 is TGTGCCAGCTCCCAGATCGAGACCCAGTACTTC. Translating gives CASSQIETQYF.

This clonotype was seen a few times. The chain is built from TRBV20-1 and TRBJ2-3; the match to TRBD2 covers 13 bases. Germline V lookup: CDR1 DFQATT, CDR2 SNEGSKA (reference sequence). CDR3 length: 16 residues. V lost 3 bases to trimming and J lost 7 bases; unmatched junction nucleotides: 10. The CDR3 loop reads CSARTGTSGEGHTQYF. In DNA, the CDR3 is TGCAGTGCTAGGACCGGGACTAGCGGGGAAGGCCATACGCAGTATTTT.

This chain joins TRBV20-1 and TRBJ1-3; possibly TRBD1 for D (5 bases). The CDR3 length is 12 residues. V was clipped by 6 bases and J by 0 bases, with 6 bases between them. Germline values: CDR1 DFQATT, CDR2 SNEGSKA (reference sequence). CDR3 region: CSAQGSGNTIYF. CDR3 DNA sequence: TGCAGTGCCCAGGGCTCTGGAAACACCATATATTTT.

This clonotype has just a few counts. The V call is TRBV29-1, the J call TRBJ1-4; 8 positions match TRBD1. Trimming took 6 bases from V and 5 from J; bases not matched to a gene: 14. Germline lookup yields CDR1 SQVTM and CDR2 ANQGSEA. The CDR3 loop spans 16 amino acids. CDR3 loop: CSVRGTDRGINEKLFF. CDR3 DNA: TGCAGCGTCCGAGGAACCGACAGGGGAATAAATGAAAAACTGTTTTTT. The whole variable domain, remainder taken from reference TRBV29-1 and TRBJ1-4, is SAVISQKPSRDICQRGTSLTIQCQVDSQVTMMFWYRQQPGQSLTLIATANQGSEATYESGFVIDKFPISRPNLTFSTLTVSNMSPEDSSIYLCSVRGTDRGINEKLFFGSGTQLSVL.

The CDR3, as DNA: TGCAGTGCTAGAGATCCGAGGACCGGAGGGTACGAGCAGTACTTC. This codes for CSARDPRTGGYEQYF. The chain recombines TRBV20-1 with TRBJ2-7; TRBD2 might be the D (6 bases). The CDR3 has 15 residues. The V end was cut by 0 bases, the J end by 4 bases, with 16 bases between. Per germline, CDR1 DFQATT and CDR2 SNEGSKA (reference sequence).

This clonotype was seen a handful of times. The chain couples TRBV28 to TRBJ2-4, with a possible D match to TRBD1 (6 bases). Per the germline V gene, CDR1 is MDHEN and CDR2 is SYDVKM. Trimming pared 8 bases from V and 5 bases from J, leaving 22 bases between. The CDR3 has 16 residues. The CDR3 nucleotides are TGTGCCAGCGGTGGGGGAGATACAGGGTCCCAAAACATTCAGTACTTC. Translating gives CASGGGDTGSQNIQYF.

The chain combines TRBV3-1 with TRBJ1-2, with D possibly matching TRBD1 (6 bases). The CDR3 extends over 15 amino acids. CDR1 LGHDT and CDR2 YNNKEL come from the germline V gene (reference sequence). The V end lost 1 base, the J end lost 2 bases, and 11 bases lay between the germline ends. The CDR3, as DNA: TGTGCCAGCAGCCAAGGGGGTACAGGGAACTATGGCTACACCTTC. This sequence encodes CASSQGGTGNYGYTF.

This clonotype appeared a few times. The CDR3 coding sequence is TGTGCCAGCAGTTTAGGCGGACTGGGCCCAGATACGCAGTATTTT. Translating gives CASSLGGLGPDTQYF. The chain is built from TRBV28 and TRBJ2-3, with D perhaps matching TRBD2 (5 bases). The CDR3 is 15 amino acids. Per germline, CDR1 MDHEN and CDR2 SYDVKM. Trimming cost V 2 bases and J 4 bases, with 13 bases left between them.

The CDR3 region is CSVMTPNYGYTF. In DNA, the CDR3 is TGCAGCGTTATGACCCCTAACTATGGCTACACCTTC. The rearrangement uses TRBV29-1 and TRBJ1-2, with D unresolved. Germline V gene data show CDR1 as SQVTM and CDR2 as ANQGSEA. The CDR3 contains 12 residues. V was pared by 5 bases and J by 0 bases, with 7 bases between.

The rearrangement links TRBV4-1 to TRBJ2-7; 12 nucleotides line up with TRBD2. The germline V gene has CDR1 MGHRA and CDR2 YSYEKL. The ends lost 3 bases at V and 7 bases at J; junction bases unmatched: 7. This CDR3 is built from 15 residues. The CDR3 coding sequence is TGCGCCAGCAGCCAGCCGACTAGCGGGAGACGTGAGCAGTACTTC. It codes for CASSQPTSGRREQYF.

This clonotype came up once. The rearrangement joins TRBV28 to TRBJ2-7, with D maybe TRBD1 (6 bases). The CDR3 runs to 17 residues. V lost 5 bases to trimming and J lost 5 bases, with 25 bases between them. Looked up from germline, CDR1 is MDHEN and CDR2 is SYDVKM. CDR3 sequence reads: CASSRIFGTQNVHEQYF. CDR3 in DNA: TGTGCCAGCAGTCGAATCTTCGGGACACAGAACGTCCACGAGCAGTACTTC.

This chain uses TRBV3-1 with TRBJ1-4; a weak D match, TRBD1 (5 bases). Germline CDR1 and CDR2: LGHDT and YNNKEL (reference sequence). This CDR3 region has 12 residues. V was trimmed by 1 base and J by 12 bases, leaving 9 bases between them. The CDR3 here is CASSQAREELFF. Here the CDR3 DNA reads TGTGCCAGCAGCCAAGCCAGGGAGGAACTGTTTTTT.

This chain connects TRBV11-1 to TRBJ2-1; D not certain. The germline gives CDR1 SGHAT, CDR2 FQDESV (reference sequence). The V end lost 2 bases, the J end lost 1 base, and 6 bases lay between the germline ends. CDR3 length equals 14 residues. CDR3 in DNA: TGTGCCAGCAGCTTATCGGGTTCCTACAATGAGCAGTTCTTC. This sequence encodes CASSLSGSYNEQFF.

This chain links TRBV7-2 with TRBJ2-7; D perhaps matches TRBD2 (5 bases). CDR3 length: 13 amino acids. Between the trimmed V and J ends, which lost 0 bases and 3 bases, there was a span of 6 bases. Looked up from germline, CDR1 is SGHTA and CDR2 is FQGNSA. The CDR3 loop is CASSLAGVYEQYF. The CDR3 nucleotides read TGTGCCAGCAGCTTAGCGGGAGTCTACGAGCAGTACTTC.

There are a few counts of this clonotype. The rearrangement joins TRBV9 to TRBJ2-1; 15 nucleotides align to TRBD2. Germline assignment: CDR1 SGDLS and CDR2 YYNGEE. V was pared by 2 bases and J by 5 bases, with 2 bases of the junction left unmatched. The CDR3 runs to 16 residues. The CDR3 here is CASSVGLAGGDNEQFF. CDR3 bases: TGTGCCAGCAGCGTGGGACTAGCGGGAGGAGACAATGAGCAGTTCTTC.

A few counts support this clonotype. The chain uses TRBV20-1 and TRBJ1-2; tentatively, D is TRBD1 (5 bases). V dropped 6 bases and J dropped 4 bases, with 18 bases sitting between them. CDR3 length: 14 amino acids. Germline V gene lookup returns CDR1 DFQATT and CDR2 SNEGSKA (reference sequence). CDR3 in amino acids: CSAKSSQGTYGYTF. Written as DNA, the CDR3 is TGCAGTGCCAAATCCTCTCAAGGGACCTATGGCTACACCTTC.